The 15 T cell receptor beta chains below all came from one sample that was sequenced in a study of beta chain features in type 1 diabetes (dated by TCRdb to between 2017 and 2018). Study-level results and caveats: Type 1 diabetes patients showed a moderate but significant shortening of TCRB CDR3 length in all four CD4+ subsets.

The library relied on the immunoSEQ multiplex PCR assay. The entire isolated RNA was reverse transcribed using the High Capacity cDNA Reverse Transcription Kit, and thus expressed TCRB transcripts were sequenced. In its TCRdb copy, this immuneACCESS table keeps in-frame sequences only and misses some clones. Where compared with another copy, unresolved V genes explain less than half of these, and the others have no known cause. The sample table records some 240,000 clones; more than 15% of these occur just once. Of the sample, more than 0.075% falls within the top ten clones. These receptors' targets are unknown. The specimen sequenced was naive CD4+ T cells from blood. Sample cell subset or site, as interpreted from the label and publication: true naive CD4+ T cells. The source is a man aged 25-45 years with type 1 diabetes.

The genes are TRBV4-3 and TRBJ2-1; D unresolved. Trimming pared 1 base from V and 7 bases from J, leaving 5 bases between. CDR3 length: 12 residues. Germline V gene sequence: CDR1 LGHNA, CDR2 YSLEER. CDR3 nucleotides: TGCGCCAGCAGCCAAGTTACGAATGAGCAGTTCTTC. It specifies CASSQVTNEQFF.

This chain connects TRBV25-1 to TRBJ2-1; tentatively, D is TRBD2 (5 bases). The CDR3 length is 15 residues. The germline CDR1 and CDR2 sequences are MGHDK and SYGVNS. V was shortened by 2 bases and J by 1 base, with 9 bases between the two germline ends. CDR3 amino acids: CASSEGERSYNEQFF. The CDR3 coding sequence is TGTGCCAGCAGTGAAGGGGAGCGGTCCTACAATGAGCAGTTCTTC.

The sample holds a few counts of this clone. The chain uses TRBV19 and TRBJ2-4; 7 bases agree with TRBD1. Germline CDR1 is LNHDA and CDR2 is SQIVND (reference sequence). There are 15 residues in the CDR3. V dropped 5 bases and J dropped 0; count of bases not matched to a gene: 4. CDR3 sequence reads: CASSSRGIAKNIQYF. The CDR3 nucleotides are TGTGCCAGTAGTTCCAGGGGGATAGCCAAAAACATTCAGTACTTC.

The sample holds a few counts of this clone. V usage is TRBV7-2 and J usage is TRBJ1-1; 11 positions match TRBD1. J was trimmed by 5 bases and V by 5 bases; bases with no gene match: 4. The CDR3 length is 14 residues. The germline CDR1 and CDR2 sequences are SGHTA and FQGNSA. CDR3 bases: TGTGCCAGCAGCATCGGGACAGGGGGTACTGAAGCTTTCTTT. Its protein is CASSIGTGGTEAFF.

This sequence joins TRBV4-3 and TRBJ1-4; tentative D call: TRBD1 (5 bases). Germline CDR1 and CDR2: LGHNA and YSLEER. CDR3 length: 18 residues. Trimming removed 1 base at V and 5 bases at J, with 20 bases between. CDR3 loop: CASSQGPASGTENEKLFF. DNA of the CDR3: TGCGCCAGCAGCCAAGGGCCGGCGTCAGGGACGGAGAATGAAAAACTGTTTTTT.

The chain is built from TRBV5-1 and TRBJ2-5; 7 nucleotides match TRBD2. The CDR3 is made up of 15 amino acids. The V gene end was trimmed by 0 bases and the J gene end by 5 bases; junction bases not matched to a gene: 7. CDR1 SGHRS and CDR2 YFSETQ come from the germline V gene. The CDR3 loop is CASSLGSAGVETQYF. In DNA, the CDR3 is TGCGCCAGCAGCTTGGGATCCGCGGGAGTGGAGACCCAGTACTTC.

CDR3 DNA: TGTGCCAGCAGCCAGGGACTATACAATGAGCAGTTCTTC. Its translation is CASSQGLYNEQFF. The rearrangement uses TRBV14 and TRBJ2-1; TRBD2 agrees at 7 bases. The CDR3 spans 13 residues. Trimming cost V 3 bases and J 4 bases; bases outside gene matches: 0. Germline V lookup: CDR1 SGHDN, CDR2 FVKESK.

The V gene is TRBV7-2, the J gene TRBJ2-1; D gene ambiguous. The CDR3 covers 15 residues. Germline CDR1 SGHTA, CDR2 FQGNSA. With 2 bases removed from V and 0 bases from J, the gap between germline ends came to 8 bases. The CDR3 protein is CASSLNTASYNEQFF. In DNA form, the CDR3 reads TGTGCCAGCAGCTTAAACACAGCCTCCTACAATGAGCAGTTCTTC.

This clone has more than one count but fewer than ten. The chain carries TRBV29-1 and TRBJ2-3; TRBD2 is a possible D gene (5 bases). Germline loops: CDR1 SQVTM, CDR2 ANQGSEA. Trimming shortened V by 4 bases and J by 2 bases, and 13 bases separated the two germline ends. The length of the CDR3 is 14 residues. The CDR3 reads CSVVPARVTDTQYF. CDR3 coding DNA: TGCAGCGTTGTTCCCGCGAGGGTCACAGATACGCAGTATTTT.

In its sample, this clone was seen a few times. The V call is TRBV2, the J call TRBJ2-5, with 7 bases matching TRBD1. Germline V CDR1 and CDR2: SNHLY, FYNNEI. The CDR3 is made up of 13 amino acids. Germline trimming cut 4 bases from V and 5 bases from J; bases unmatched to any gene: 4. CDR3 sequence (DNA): TGTGCCAGCAGTGTGACAGGGCGGGAGACCCAGTACTTC. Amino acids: CASSVTGRETQYF.

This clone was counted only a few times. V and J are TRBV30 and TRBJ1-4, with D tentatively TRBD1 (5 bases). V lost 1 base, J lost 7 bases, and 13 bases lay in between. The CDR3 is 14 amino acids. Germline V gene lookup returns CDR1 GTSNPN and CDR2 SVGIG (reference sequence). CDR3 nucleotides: TGTGCCTGGAGTGGGGACGGGAGCTCTGAAAAACTGTTTTTT. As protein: CAWSGDGSSEKLFF.

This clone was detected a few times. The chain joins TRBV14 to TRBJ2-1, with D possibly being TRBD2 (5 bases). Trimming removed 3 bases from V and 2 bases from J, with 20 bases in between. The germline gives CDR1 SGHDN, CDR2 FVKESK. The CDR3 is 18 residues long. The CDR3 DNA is TGTGCCAGCAGCCAGAGTTTGCTAGCCGTCCTCACCTACAATGAGCAGTTCTTC. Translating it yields CASSQSLLAVLTYNEQFF. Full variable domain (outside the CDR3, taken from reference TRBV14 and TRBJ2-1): EAGVTQFPSHSVIEKGQTVTLRCDPISGHDNLYWYRRVMGKEIKFLLHFVKESKQDESGMPNNRFLAERTGGTYSTLKVQPAELEDSGVYFCASSQSLLAVLTYNEQFFGPGTRLTVL.

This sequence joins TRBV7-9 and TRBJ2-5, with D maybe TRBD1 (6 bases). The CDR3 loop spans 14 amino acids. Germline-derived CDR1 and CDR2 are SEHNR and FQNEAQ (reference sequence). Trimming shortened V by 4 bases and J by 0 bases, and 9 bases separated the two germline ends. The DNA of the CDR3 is TGTGCCAGCAGCTCCCGACAGGACCAAGAGACCCAGTACTTC. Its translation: CASSSRQDQETQYF. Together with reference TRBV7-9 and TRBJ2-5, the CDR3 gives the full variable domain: DTGVSQNPRHKITKRGQNVTFRCDPISEHNRLYWYRQTLGQGPEFLTYFQNEAQLEKSRLLSDRFSAERPKGSFSTLEIQRTEQGDSAMYLCASSSRQDQETQYFGPGTRLLVL.

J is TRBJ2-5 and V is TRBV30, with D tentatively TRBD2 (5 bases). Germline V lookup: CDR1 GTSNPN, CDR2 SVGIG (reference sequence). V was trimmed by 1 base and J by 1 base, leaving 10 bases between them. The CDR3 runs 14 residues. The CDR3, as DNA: TGTGCCTGGAGTGGTCCAGGACTCCAAGAGACCCAGTACTTC. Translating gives CAWSGPGLQETQYF.

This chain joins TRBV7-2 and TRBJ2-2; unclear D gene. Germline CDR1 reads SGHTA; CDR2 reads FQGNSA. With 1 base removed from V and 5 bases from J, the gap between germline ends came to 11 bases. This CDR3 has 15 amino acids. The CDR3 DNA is TGTGCCAGCAGCTTAGACATCGGGCGAACCGGGGAGCTGTTTTTT. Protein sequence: CASSLDIGRTGELFF.